This T cell receptor beta chain came from a study of cytomegalovirus exposure and HLA in healthy donors. A single count supports this clone. Antigen: not known. V lost 3 bases to trimming and J lost 6 bases; unmatched junction nucleotides: 11. CDR3 length: 15 residues. Germline lookup yields CDR1 SGHRS and CDR2 YFSETQ. Use of 60 Vbeta and 13 Jbeta primers characterized the PCR. The method was immunoSEQ multiplex PCR; TCRdb's version includes in-frame clones alone and lacks a portion of them. Counted here are approximately 95,000 clones, 81% occurring once; the ten biggest clones make up approximately 4%. Notes on the study in general: Later, an analysis showed that TCR beta chains associated with HLA were more clonally expanded than others that were equally common. Presence/absence analyses supposed approximately even sequencing depth among donors. For most TCR beta V segments, an earlier analysis put the productive rate at about 87% or about 30% of the time.

The sample was PBMCs. This clonotype was obtained from a woman aged 70-85 years in good health and CMV-seropositive. The chain combines TRBV5-1 with TRBJ2-7, with 8 bases aligning to TRBD1. The chain's CDR3 is CASSSEGQGVGEQYF. The DNA for the CDR3 is TGCGCCAGCAGCTCGGAAGGACAGGGAGTGGGCGAGCAGTACTTC.